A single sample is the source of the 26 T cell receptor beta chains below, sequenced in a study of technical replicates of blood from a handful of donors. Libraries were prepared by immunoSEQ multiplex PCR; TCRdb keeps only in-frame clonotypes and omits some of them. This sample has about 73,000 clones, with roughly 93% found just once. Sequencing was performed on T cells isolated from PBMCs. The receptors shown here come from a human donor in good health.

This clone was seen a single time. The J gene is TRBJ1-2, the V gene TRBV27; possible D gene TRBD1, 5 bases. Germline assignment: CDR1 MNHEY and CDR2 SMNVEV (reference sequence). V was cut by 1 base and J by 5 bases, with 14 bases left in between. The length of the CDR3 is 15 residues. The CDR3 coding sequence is TGTGCCAGCAGTTTATTATCTGATACAGGATATGGCTACACCTTC. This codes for CASSLLSDTGYGYTF.

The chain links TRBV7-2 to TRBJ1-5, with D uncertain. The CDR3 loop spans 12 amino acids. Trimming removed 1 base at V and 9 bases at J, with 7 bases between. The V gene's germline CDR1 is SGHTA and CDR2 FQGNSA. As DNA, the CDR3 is TGTGCCAGCAGCTTAGACCGGGGGCCCCAGCATTTT. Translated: CASSLDRGPQHF. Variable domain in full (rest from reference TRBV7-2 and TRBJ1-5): GAGVSQSPSNKVTEKGKDVELRCDPISGHTALYWYRQSLGQGLEFLIYFQGNSAPDKSGLPSDRFSAERTGGSVSTLTIQRTQQEDSAVYLCASSLDRGPQHFGDGTRLSIL.

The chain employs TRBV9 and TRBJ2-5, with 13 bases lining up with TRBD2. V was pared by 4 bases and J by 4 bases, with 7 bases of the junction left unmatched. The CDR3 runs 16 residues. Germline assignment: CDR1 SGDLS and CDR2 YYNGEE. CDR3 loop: CASSPGRTSGGETQYF. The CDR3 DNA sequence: TGTGCCAGCAGCCCCGGGAGGACTAGCGGGGGAGAGACCCAGTACTTC. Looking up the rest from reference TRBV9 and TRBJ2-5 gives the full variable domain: DSGVTQTPKHLITATGQRVTLRCSPRSGDLSVYWYQQSLDQGLQFLIQYYNGEERAKGNILERFSAQQFPDLHSELNLSSLELGDSALYFCASSPGRTSGGETQYFGPGTRLLVL.

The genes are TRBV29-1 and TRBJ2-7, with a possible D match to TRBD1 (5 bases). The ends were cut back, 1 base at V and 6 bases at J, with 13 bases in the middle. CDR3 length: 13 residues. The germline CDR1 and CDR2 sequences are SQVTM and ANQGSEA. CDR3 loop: CSVEGGLGPEQYF. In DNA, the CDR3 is TGCAGCGTTGAAGGGGGCTTGGGGCCCGAGCAGTACTTC.

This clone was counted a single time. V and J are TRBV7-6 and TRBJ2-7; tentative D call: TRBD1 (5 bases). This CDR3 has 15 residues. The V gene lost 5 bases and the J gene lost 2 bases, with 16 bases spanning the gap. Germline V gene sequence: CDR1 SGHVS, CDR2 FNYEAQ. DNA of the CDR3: TGTGCCAGCAGCCCCTTCCCCGACAGTCCCTACGAGCAGTACTTC. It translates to CASSPFPDSPYEQYF.

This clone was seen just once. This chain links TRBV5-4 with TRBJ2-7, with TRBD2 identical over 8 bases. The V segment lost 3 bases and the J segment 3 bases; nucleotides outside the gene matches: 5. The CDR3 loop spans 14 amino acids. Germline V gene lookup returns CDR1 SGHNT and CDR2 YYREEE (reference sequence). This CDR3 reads CASSSTGTSYEQYF. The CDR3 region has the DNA TGTGCCAGCAGCTCCACCGGGACTAGCTACGAGCAGTACTTC.

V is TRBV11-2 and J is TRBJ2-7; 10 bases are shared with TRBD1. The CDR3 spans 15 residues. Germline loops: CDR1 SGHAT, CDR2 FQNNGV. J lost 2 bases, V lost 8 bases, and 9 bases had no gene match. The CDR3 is CASRRAGTGAYEQYF. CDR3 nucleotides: TGTGCCAGCCGAAGAGCCGGGACAGGGGCCTACGAGCAGTACTTC.

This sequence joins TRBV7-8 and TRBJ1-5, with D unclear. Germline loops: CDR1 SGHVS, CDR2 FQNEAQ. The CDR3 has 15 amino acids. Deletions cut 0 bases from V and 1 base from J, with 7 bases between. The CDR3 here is CASSLARWSNQPQHF. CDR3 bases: TGTGCCAGCAGCTTAGCCAGGTGGAGCAATCAGCCCCAGCATTTT.

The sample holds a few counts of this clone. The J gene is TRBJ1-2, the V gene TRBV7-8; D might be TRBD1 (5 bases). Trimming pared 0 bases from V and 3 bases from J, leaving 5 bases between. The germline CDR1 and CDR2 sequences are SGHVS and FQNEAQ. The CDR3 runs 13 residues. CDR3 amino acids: CASSLARDYGYTF. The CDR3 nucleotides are TGTGCCAGCAGCTTAGCCAGGGACTATGGCTACACCTTC. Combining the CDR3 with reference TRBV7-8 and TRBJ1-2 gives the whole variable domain GAGVSQSPRYKVAKRGQDVALRCDPISGHVSLFWYQQALGQGPEFLTYFQNEAQLDKSGLPSDRFFAERPEGSVSTLKIQRTQQEDSAVYLCASSLARDYGYTFGSGTRLTVV.

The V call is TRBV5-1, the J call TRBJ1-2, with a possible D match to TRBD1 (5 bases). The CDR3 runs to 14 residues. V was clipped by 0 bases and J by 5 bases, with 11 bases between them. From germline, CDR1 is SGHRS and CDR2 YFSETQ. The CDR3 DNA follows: TGCGCCAGCAGCTTGGATGGGGGGGGATATGGCTACACCTTC. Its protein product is CASSLDGGGYGYTF.

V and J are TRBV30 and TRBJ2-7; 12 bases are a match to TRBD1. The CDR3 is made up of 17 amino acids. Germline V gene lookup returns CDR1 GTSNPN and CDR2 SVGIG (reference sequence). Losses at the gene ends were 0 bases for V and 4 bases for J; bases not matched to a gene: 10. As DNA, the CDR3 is TGTGCCTGGAGTGTAGAGGGAGGGACAGGGGGCAGTTACGAGCAGTACTTC. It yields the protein CAWSVEGGTGGSYEQYF.

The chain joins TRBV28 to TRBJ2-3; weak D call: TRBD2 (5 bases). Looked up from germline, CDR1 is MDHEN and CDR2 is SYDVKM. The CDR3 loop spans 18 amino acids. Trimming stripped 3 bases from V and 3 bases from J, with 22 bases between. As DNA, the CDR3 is TGTGCCAGCAGTTTCACCCCCGACACTAGGGTTGGTACAGATACGCAGTATTTT. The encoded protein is CASSFTPDTRVGTDTQYF.

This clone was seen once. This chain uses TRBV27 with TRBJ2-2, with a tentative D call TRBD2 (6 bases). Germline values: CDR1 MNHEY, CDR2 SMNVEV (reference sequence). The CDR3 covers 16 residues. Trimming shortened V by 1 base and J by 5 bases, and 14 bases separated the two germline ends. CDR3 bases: TGTGCCAGCAGTTTATTTTCCGGGCGGGGAACCGGGGAGCTGTTTTTT. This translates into CASSLFSGRGTGELFF.

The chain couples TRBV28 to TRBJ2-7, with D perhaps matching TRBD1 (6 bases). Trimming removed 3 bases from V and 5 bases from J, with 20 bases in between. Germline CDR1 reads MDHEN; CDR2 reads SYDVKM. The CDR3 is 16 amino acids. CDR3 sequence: CASSFPRGRGDDEQYF. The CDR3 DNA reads TGTGCCAGCAGTTTCCCGAGGGGCAGGGGCGATGACGAGCAGTACTTC.

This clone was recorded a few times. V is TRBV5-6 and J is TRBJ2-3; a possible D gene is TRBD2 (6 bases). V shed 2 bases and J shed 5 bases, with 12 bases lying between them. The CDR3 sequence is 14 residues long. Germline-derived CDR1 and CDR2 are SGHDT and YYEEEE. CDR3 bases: TGTGCCAGCAGCTTCCGGGCCGGGGGAGATACGCAGTATTTT. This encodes CASSFRAGGDTQYF.

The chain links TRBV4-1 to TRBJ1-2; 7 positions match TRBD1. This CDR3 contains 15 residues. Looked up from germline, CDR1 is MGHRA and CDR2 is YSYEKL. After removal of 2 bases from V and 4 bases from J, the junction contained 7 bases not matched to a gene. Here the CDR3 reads CASSQNRGLSYGYTF. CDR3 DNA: TGCGCCAGCAGCCAAAATAGGGGGCTATCCTATGGCTACACCTTC.

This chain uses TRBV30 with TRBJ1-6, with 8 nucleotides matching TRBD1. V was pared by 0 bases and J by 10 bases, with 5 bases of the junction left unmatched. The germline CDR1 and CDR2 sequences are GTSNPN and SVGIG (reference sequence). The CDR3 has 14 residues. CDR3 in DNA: TGTGCCTGGAGTGTACAGGGGGGGGGATCACCCCTCCACTTT. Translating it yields CAWSVQGGGSPLHF.

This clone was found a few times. The CDR3 loop reads CAWSVALLNTEAFF. For the CDR3, the DNA is TGTGCCTGGAGTGTAGCCCTTCTCAACACTGAAGCTTTCTTT. The chain couples TRBV30 to TRBJ1-1; no reliable D call. The CDR3 contains 14 residues. The germline V gene has CDR1 GTSNPN and CDR2 SVGIG (reference sequence). V was cut by 0 bases and J by 2 bases, with 10 bases left in between.

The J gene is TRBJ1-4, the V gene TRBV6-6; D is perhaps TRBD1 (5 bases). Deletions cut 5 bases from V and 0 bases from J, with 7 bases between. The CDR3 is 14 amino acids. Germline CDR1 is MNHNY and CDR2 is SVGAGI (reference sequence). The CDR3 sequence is CASSKGTTNEKLFF. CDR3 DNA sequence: TGTGCCAGCAGTAAGGGGACAACTAATGAAAAACTGTTTTTT.

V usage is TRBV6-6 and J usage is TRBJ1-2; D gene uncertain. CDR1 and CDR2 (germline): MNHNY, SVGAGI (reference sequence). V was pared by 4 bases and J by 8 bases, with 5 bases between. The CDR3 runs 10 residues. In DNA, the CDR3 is TGTGCCAGCAGTTCTCTGGGCTACACCTTC. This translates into CASSSLGYTF.

The CDR3 region is CSVSRFPGLGAETQYF. The CDR3 DNA follows: TGCAGCGTATCGCGGTTCCCGGGACTCGGGGCGGAGACCCAGTACTTC. The V gene is TRBV29-1, the J gene TRBJ2-5, with D perhaps TRBD2 (6 bases). The germline V and J ends were trimmed by 6 bases and 5 bases, with 25 bases remaining between them. Germline CDR1 reads SQVTM; CDR2 reads ANQGSEA. The CDR3 extends over 16 amino acids.

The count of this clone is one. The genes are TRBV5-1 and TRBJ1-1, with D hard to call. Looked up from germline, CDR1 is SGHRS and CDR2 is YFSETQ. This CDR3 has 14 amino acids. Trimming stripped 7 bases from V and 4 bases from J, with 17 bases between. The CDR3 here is CASRPASPGTEAFF. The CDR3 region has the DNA TGCGCCAGCCGTCCCGCGTCCCCCGGCACTGAAGCTTTCTTT.

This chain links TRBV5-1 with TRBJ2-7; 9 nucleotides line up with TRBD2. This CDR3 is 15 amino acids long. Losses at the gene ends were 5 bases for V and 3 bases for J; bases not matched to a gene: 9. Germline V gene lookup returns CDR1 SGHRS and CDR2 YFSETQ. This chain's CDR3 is CASSVSTSGVYEQYF. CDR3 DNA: TGCGCCAGCAGTGTTTCGACTAGCGGAGTCTACGAGCAGTACTTC.

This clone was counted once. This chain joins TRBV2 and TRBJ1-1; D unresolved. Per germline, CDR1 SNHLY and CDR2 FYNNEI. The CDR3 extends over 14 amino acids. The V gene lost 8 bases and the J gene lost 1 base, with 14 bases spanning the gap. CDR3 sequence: CASVFSTENTEAFF. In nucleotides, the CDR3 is TGTGCCAGCGTATTCTCCACAGAGAACACTGAAGCTTTCTTT.

As DNA, the CDR3 is TGTGCCAGCAGTGAACCGACACGAGAGTATGGCTACACCTTC. Amino acid sequence: CASSEPTREYGYTF. J is TRBJ1-2 and V is TRBV6-1; D remains ambiguous. Trimming took off 2 bases at V and 5 bases at J, with 12 bases between the two ends. This CDR3 has 14 amino acids. Germline CDR1 is MNHNS and CDR2 is SASEGT.

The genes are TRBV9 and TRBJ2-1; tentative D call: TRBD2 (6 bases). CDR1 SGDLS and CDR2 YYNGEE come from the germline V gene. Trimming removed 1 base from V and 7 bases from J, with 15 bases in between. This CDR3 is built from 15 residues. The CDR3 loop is CASSVTGLSRNEQFF. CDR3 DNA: TGTGCCAGCAGCGTAACGGGACTTTCAAGGAATGAGCAGTTCTTC.